A selection of T cell receptor beta chains follows, all from one sample in a study of blood T cell repertoires in COVID-19. The table came from immunoSEQ multiplex PCR; TCRdb's copy has only in-frame clones and leaves some out. The repertoire holds approximately 210,000 clones, with around three quarters as singletons. Sequencing was carried out using PBMCs or T cells enriched from blood (not recorded which). These receptors were obtained from a woman between 50 and 59 years old with acute COVID-19. CDR3s include the opening cysteine and the closing phenylalanine or tryptophan. The order of the fields is V gene, J gene, clone size, D gene, CDR3 DNA, CDR3 protein. D genes are given only for firm matches. The size of a clone is reported for some rows only, either as once, few or many, or as a class for expanded clones.

TRBV28	TRBJ1-2	-	TRBD1	TGTGCCAGCAGTGGGCGGGACAGGGACTTCACCTTC	CASSGRDRDFTF
TRBV5-6	TRBJ1-3	-	-	TGTGCCAGCAGCTTTCGGGCAGGGGACACCTTCTCTGGAAACACCATATATTTT	CASSFRAGDTFSGNTIYF
TRBV9	TRBJ2-2	few	-	TGTGCCAGCAGCGCCAGGGAAATCGGGGAGCTGTTTTTT	CASSAREIGELFF
TRBV15	TRBJ2-2	-	TRBD2	TGTGCCACCCGGCGGGGGGCGAACACCGGGGAGCTGTTTTTT	CATRRGANTGELFF
TRBV4-2	TRBJ1-1	-	TRBD1	TGTGCCAGCAGTTACAGGGGGCGAGGAACTGAAGCTTTCTTT	CASSYRGRGTEAFF
TRBV5-5	TRBJ1-4	-	TRBD1	TGTGCCAGCAGCTTGTTGTCGTCGGCCGGGACAGGGGATGAAAAACTGTTTTTT	CASSLLSSAGTGDEKLFF
TRBV19	TRBJ1-4	-	-	TGTGCCAGTAGTCCCACGCCCAGGGGTGAAAAACTGTTTTTT	CASSPTPRGEKLFF
TRBV27	TRBJ1-1	-	TRBD1	TGTGCCAGCAGTCCGGGACAGGGACACGCTTTCTTT	CASSPGQGHAFF
TRBV6-2/TRBV6-3	TRBJ1-4	-	-	TGTGCCAGCAGTGGCCAGGGTGGAAGAACTAATGAAAAACTGTTTTTT	CASSGQGGRTNEKLFF
TRBV6-5	TRBJ1-3	few	-	TGTGCCAGCAGTTCGAGTATCTCTGGAAACACCATATATTTT	CASSSSISGNTIYF
TRBV29-1	TRBJ1-1	-	-	TGCAGCGTCCCAAGCGGGACTGAAGCTTTCTTT	CSVPSGTEAFF
TRBV28	TRBJ1-1	few	-	TGTGCCAGCAGTCCAGAGTCCTCGGGCACTGAAGCTTTCTTT	CASSPESSGTEAFF